This TCR beta chain was captured by sequencing in a study of T cell responses to AZD1222 COVID-19 vaccine (dated by TCRdb to the early 2020s). Regarding the complete study: A total of 240 or so trial participants underwent TCR sequencing, of whom about 200 had received two doses of AZD1222 and roughly 26 had received two doses of the MenACWY control vaccine. Trial participants were enrolled by age into subgroups of 18-55, 56-69 and 70-plus years, and 148, 28 and 57 TCR-sequenced participants, respectively, were included in these subgroups. Findings and caveats that apply to the study as a whole: Nearly half of unique spike-specific TCRs reportedly recognized epitopes outside regions mutated in the B.1.351 and B.1.1.7 variants. Because no day 14 peak-response samples were available, repertoires were characterized only after the peak T cell response. Most participants were white British and females outnumbered males, and the authors suggested that clonal diversity may have been underestimated. The 56-69-year group was small, and its depth increase did not reach significance, likely because of low power. Vaccine-associated CD4 TCRs spanned the whole spike protein, with dominant responses in regions 160-218 and 743-854. Conclusions about previously exposed vaccinees are limited because only six or seven AZD1222 recipients were SARS-CoV-2 seropositive at baseline. Spike-specific TCR breadth and depth rose significantly after two AZD1222 doses compared with day 0 and with MenACWY recipients.

What this sample's time point label stands for: about 28 days (+/-7) after the second vaccine dose. AZD1222 recipients with second doses at about 4 weeks or about 12 weeks were pooled, because spike-specific TCR depth and breadth did not differ between schedules. Samples from vaccinated people were obtained from the UK trials COV001 and COV002, which included a single-blind randomized controlled phase 2/3 trial of AZD1222 (ChAdOx1 nCoV-19) in healthy adults. For TCRbeta chain sequencing, PBMC samples were collected from trial participants at day 0 and at day 28 after the second dose. In the case of this clone: Its antigen target is currently unknown. Per-nucleotide qualities are absent, and no much larger clonotype sits a single base away.

The CDR3 regions of human TCRbeta chains were subjected to immunosequencing. From the authors' description of their analysis: TCRs in the repertoires were compared against a reference library of SARS-CoV-2-specific TCRs that had been generated with the MIRA antigen-specificity platform. Breadth was defined as the fraction of unique TCRs that were SARS-CoV-2-associated, and depth was defined as the fraction of total T cells that were SARS-CoV-2-associated. Each spike-specific TCR was assigned to its reactive spike region and to a CD4 or CD8 class using the MIRA data. Log10-transformed breadth and depth values were compared by one-way ANOVA with Sidak's multiple comparisons tests. TCRdb stores this immuneACCESS table with in-frame sequences only. Part of the clones is absent; in the studies checked, under half of the shortfall reflects unresolved V genes, and no reason is known for the rest. The D gene and trimming were derived from the DNA, and the V and J assignments and clone size from that table. This sample has about 120,000 clones in its table, and 94% of those were observed once. Of the sample, 2.5% to 3% is held by the ten largest clones.

There are 17 amino acids in the CDR3, from cysteine to phenylalanine inclusive. CDR3 DNA is the only sequence kept; it has 51 bases, read in frame from the first base. According to the germline V gene, CDR1 reads MNHNS and CDR2 reads SASEGT. V ends up 0 bases short and J 2 bases short, with an unmatched junction base count of 7. This material consisted of peripheral blood, taken 28 days after the second AZD1222 dose. The chain joins TRBV6-1 to TRBJ1-3; the central 7 bases match TRBD1. The source of this sequence is an adult who received the AZD1222 COVID-19 vaccine. The CDR3 loop reads CASSEAIGGAAGNTIYF. The DNA sequence is TGTGCCAGCAGTGAAGCGATAGGGGGCGCCGCTGGAAACACCATATATTTT.